The present TCR beta chain was sequenced within a study of Ad26.COV2.S vaccination and SARS-CoV-2 variants. TCRdb keeps only in-frame clones here, not all; method: immunoSEQ multiplex PCR. The sample consists of 350,000 to 500,000 clones, 80% to 90% of them appearing once. Trimming stripped 2 bases from V and 6 bases from J, with 22 bases between. Germline CDR1 reads LNHDA; CDR2 reads SQIVND (reference sequence). This CDR3 has 18 amino acids. Treatment here: around 19 received Ad26.COV2.S at low or high dose, single or two shots; about 5 received placebo; per-sample allocation not given. Material that was analyzed had been drawn on day 63 after the first vaccine or placebo injection.

This TCR was recovered from a person between 18 and 65 years old who received the Ad26.COV2.S COVID-19 vaccine or a placebo. The starting material was peripheral blood, obtained in a trial of Ad26.COV2.S vaccine versus placebo. V and J are TRBV19 and TRBJ2-2; maybe TRBD2 (5 bases). CDR3 sequence (DNA): TGTGCCAGTAGTATAAGGATTGGGAGTGGACCGCTCGCCGGGGAGCTGTTTTTT. Protein: CASSIRIGSGPLAGELFF.